The 23 T cell receptor beta chains in this list originate from one sample, sequenced in a study of shared clonotypes between healthy human individuals. Clones were read by immunoSEQ multiplex PCR, and TCRdb kept only the in-frame ones, dropping some. The top ten hold approximately 1.5% of the sample, which has some 1 million clones, 70% to 80% seen once. The material sequenced was memory CD4+ T cells sorted from blood. Subset indicated: CD45RA-negative fraction. These receptors were taken from a man aged 18 to 30 in good health.

This chain joins TRBV6-5 and TRBJ1-2; D may be TRBD1 (6 bases). The V gene's germline CDR1 is MNHEY and CDR2 SVGAGI. The CDR3 is 13 amino acids. The V gene lost 5 bases and the J gene lost 1 base, with 8 bases spanning the gap. The CDR3 sequence is CASSDRSNYGYTF. The CDR3 DNA is TGTGCCAGCAGTGACAGGAGTAACTATGGCTACACCTTC.

This clone was seen only a few times. The chain carries TRBV4-1 and TRBJ2-3; TRBD2 matches 10 bases. This CDR3 contains 16 residues. Per germline, CDR1 MGHRA and CDR2 YSYEKL. Unmatched junction bases numbered 7, after V lost 0 bases and J lost 7 bases. The CDR3 region is CASSQETSGLTYTQYF. CDR3 DNA: TGCGCCAGCAGCCAAGAGACTAGCGGGCTAACCTATACGCAGTATTTT.

Here the CDR3 reads CSATGTGGETQYF. In DNA form, the CDR3 reads TGCAGCGCCACCGGGACAGGGGGGGAGACCCAGTACTTC. The gene calls are TRBV29-1 and TRBJ2-5; 11 bases agree with TRBD1. The germline V gene encodes CDR1 SQVTM and CDR2 ANQGSEA. The CDR3 extends over 13 amino acids. The ends lost 7 bases at V and 5 bases at J; junction bases unmatched: 6.

Concerning this clone: The sample contains more than one DNA sequence encoding this CDR3. The CDR3 loop is CASSRDLRETQYF. CDR3 sequence (DNA): TGTGCCAGCTCACGGGACCTGCGGGAGACCCAGTACTTC. The chain uses TRBV18 and TRBJ2-5; D might be TRBD1 or TRBD2, each matching 5 bases. The CDR3 extends over 13 amino acids. The germline CDR1 and CDR2 sequences are KGHSH and LQKENI. The V and J ends lost 4 bases and 5 bases respectively, with 11 bases between them.

The chain links TRBV4-3 to TRBJ1-4; 8 positions agree with TRBD1. CDR1 and CDR2 from the germline V gene are LGHNA and YSLEER. Germline trimming cut 0 bases from V and 3 bases from J; bases unmatched to any gene: 3. The CDR3 totals 16 residues. The chain's CDR3 is CASSQEGTGPNEKLFF. In DNA form, the CDR3 reads TGCGCCAGCAGCCAAGAAGGGACAGGACCTAATGAAAAACTGTTTTTT.

The chain couples TRBV4-3 to TRBJ2-2, with a tentative D call TRBD1 (6 bases). The CDR3 loop spans 20 amino acids. Germline V gene data show CDR1 as LGHNA and CDR2 as YSLEER. V was pared by 3 bases and J by 6 bases, with 29 bases between. CDR3 residues: CASSQEMWGLFGGASGELFF. The CDR3 DNA reads TGCGCCAGCAGCCAGGAAATGTGGGGTCTTTTTGGGGGCGCTTCCGGGGAGCTGTTTTTT.

V gene TRBV19 combines with J gene TRBJ2-2; TRBD1 matches at 10 bases. With V trimmed by 4 bases and J by 4 bases, 6 bases remained unmatched. The CDR3 runs to 16 residues. In germline, CDR1 is LNHDA, CDR2 SQIVND (reference sequence). DNA of the CDR3: TGTGCCAGTAGTAAGGAGGGACAGGGGCCCACCGGGGAGCTGTTTTTT. Translated, it gives CASSKEGQGPTGELFF.

The V and J genes are TRBV20-1 and TRBJ2-5; D not resolved. The length of the CDR3 is 11 residues. V was trimmed by 0 bases and J by 5 bases, leaving 4 bases between them. Per germline, CDR1 DFQATT and CDR2 SNEGSKA (reference sequence). The CDR3 spells CSARDFETQYF. The CDR3 bases are TGCAGTGCTAGAGATTTCGAGACCCAGTACTTC.

V gene TRBV4-1 combines with J gene TRBJ2-2; a weak D match, TRBD2 (5 bases). This CDR3 has 17 amino acids. Trimming removed 1 base from V and 0 bases from J, with 12 bases in between. Per the germline V gene, CDR1 is MGHRA and CDR2 is YSYEKL. The CDR3 DNA reads TGCGCCAGCAGCCAAGTTCTGACTAAAGCGAACACCGGGGAGCTGTTTTTT. Its protein product is CASSQVLTKANTGELFF.

The chain carries TRBV4-3 and TRBJ1-5, with unresolved D. Germline assignment: CDR1 LGHNA and CDR2 YSLEER. The CDR3 loop spans 14 amino acids. Deletions cut 0 bases from V and 5 bases from J, with 8 bases between. CDR3 loop: CASSQDEFDQPQHF. The CDR3 DNA reads TGCGCCAGCAGCCAAGATGAGTTCGATCAGCCCCAGCATTTT.

CDR3 sequence reads: CASSPTGGRSYEQYF. CDR3 nucleotide sequence: TGTGCCAGCTCACCGACAGGGGGAAGGTCCTACGAGCAGTACTTC. The chain is built from TRBV18 and TRBJ2-7, with TRBD1 matching over 9 bases. J was trimmed by 1 base and V by 3 bases; bases with no gene match: 4. The CDR3 has 15 residues. CDR1 and CDR2 from the germline V gene are KGHSH and LQKENI.

The chain carries TRBV2 and TRBJ1-3, with 9 bases fitting TRBD1. The germline CDR1 and CDR2 sequences are SNHLY and FYNNEI. V dropped 6 bases and J dropped 2; count of bases not matched to a gene: 2. CDR3 length equals 14 residues. The CDR3 nucleotides are TGTGCCAGCAGACAGGGGGCCCCTGGAAACACCATATATTTT. It encodes CASRQGAPGNTIYF.

This clone was detected only a few times. The rearrangement links TRBV5-4 to TRBJ2-7; possible D gene TRBD2, 7 bases. Germline V CDR1 and CDR2: SGHNT, YYREEE (reference sequence). V was trimmed by 7 bases and J by 0 bases, leaving 17 bases between them. The length of the CDR3 is 15 residues. Here the CDR3 reads CASGRGGGSSYEQYF. CDR3 bases: TGTGCCAGCGGACGCGGGGGCGGGAGCTCCTACGAGCAGTACTTC.

The chain combines TRBV10-1 with TRBJ2-7; 7 bases are a match to TRBD2. V lost 3 bases and J lost 2; bases outside the gene matches: 4. This CDR3 comprises 14 residues. Germline CDR1 reads WNHNN; CDR2 reads SYGVQD (reference sequence). The CDR3 region has the DNA TGCGCCAGCAGTGACGGGGGGAAAACCTACGAGCAGTACTTC. Protein product: CASSDGGKTYEQYF.

This clone was recorded at least ten times. The J gene is TRBJ1-3, the V gene TRBV6-6; 7 positions match TRBD1. Germline assignment: CDR1 MNHNY and CDR2 SVGAGI (reference sequence). The CDR3 totals 15 residues. V trimming: 6 bases; J trimming: 0 bases; junction bases outside the gene matches: 5. This chain's CDR3 is CASSPGTASGNTIYF. The DNA for the CDR3 is TGTGCCAGCAGCCCTGGGACAGCCTCTGGAAACACCATATATTTT.

The genes are TRBV10-3 and TRBJ1-4; no clear D. This CDR3 has 17 residues. Between the trimmed V and J ends, which lost 6 bases and 8 bases, there was a span of 25 bases. Germline V gene sequence: CDR1 ENHRY, CDR2 SYGVKD. CDR3 protein: CAISPGRGESINEKLFF. The CDR3, as DNA: TGTGCCATCAGCCCGGGCCGAGGCGAATCCATAAACGAAAAACTGTTTTTT.

The rearrangement joins TRBV30 to TRBJ2-1, with no clear D. CDR1 is GTSNPN and CDR2 is SVGIG in the germline V gene (reference sequence). The CDR3 has 14 amino acids. The V gene lost 0 bases and the J gene lost 4 bases, with 10 bases spanning the gap. CDR3 DNA sequence: TGTGCCTGGAGTGTTGGGGTGGGGTACAATGAGCAGTTCTTC. It encodes CAWSVGVGYNEQFF.

The chain has TRBV4-1 and TRBJ1-1, with D unresolved. V was cut by 2 bases and J by 4 bases, with 14 bases left in between. Germline V gene data show CDR1 as MGHRA and CDR2 as YSYEKL. CDR3 length equals 15 residues. CDR3 bases: TGCGCCAGCAGCCAATTGGGGTCTAAAGGCACTGAAGCTTTCTTT. This codes for CASSQLGSKGTEAFF.

This clone was found many times. The sample holds other DNA sequences that translate to the same CDR3. In DNA, the CDR3 is TGTGCCAGCAGTTACTCTCAGGGGGGCTATGGCTACACCTTC. Encoded protein: CASSYSQGGYGYTF. This rearrangement joins TRBV6-6 to TRBJ1-2; TRBD1 aligns across 7 bases. The V gene end was trimmed by 0 bases and the J gene end by 4 bases; junction bases not matched to a gene: 2. The CDR3 is 14 amino acids. Germline V gives CDR1 MNHNY, CDR2 SVGAGI (reference sequence).

Only one count was recorded for this clone. This rearrangement joins TRBV5-1 to TRBJ2-5; D is unresolved. The CDR3 loop spans 16 amino acids. The germline CDR1 and CDR2 sequences are SGHRS and YFSETQ. V lost 4 bases to trimming and J lost 2 bases, with 18 bases between them. The CDR3, as DNA: TGCGCCAGCAGCCCCGGACCGTTCGTCCCGCAAGAGACCCAGTACTTC. Residues: CASSPGPFVPQETQYF.

The V and J genes are TRBV7-2 and TRBJ2-1; the D call may be TRBD1 or TRBD2 (6 bases each). CDR3 size: 15 residues. Germline loops: CDR1 SGHTA, CDR2 FQGNSA. The V end was cut by 2 bases, the J end by 4 bases, with 12 bases between. This CDR3 is CASSLNRGLYNEQFF. In nucleotides, the CDR3 is TGTGCCAGCAGCTTAAACCGGGGGCTTTACAATGAGCAGTTCTTC. The variable domain in full, completed from reference TRBV7-2 and TRBJ2-1, reads GAGVSQSPSNKVTEKGKDVELRCDPISGHTALYWYRQSLGQGLEFLIYFQGNSAPDKSGLPSDRFSAERTGGSVSTLTIQRTQQEDSAVYLCASSLNRGLYNEQFFGPGTRLTVL.

The chain is built from TRBV6-6 and TRBJ2-5, with no clear D. Germline V gives CDR1 MNHNY, CDR2 SVGAGI (reference sequence). The V gene lost 0 bases and the J gene lost 4 bases, with 9 bases spanning the gap. The CDR3 runs to 14 residues. CDR3 in DNA: TGTGCCAGCAGTTACTCGACAAGCCGAGAGACCCAGTACTTC. Its protein is CASSYSTSRETQYF.

This clone came up a few times. The rearrangement joins TRBV7-2 to TRBJ2-1; possible D gene TRBD2, 6 bases. V was cut by 2 bases and J by 3 bases, with 14 bases left in between. The CDR3 has 16 amino acids. Germline lookup yields CDR1 SGHTA and CDR2 FQGNSA. Written as DNA, the CDR3 is TGTGCCAGCAGCTTATACGGGGGAGCGGGCTACAATGAGCAGTTCTTC. The encoded protein is CASSLYGGAGYNEQFF.